Each of the 28 T cell receptor beta chains below was sequenced from the same sample in a study of T-cell memory formation after mild COVID-19. TCRdb re-called the 5' RACE reads with MiXCR, one entry per CDR3 protein. The profile shows 210,000 or so distinct CDR3 sequences, roughly 27% of them singletons. The sequenced material came from PBMCs or a T cell subset sorted from them (not recorded which). The origin of the receptors is an adult woman who had mild COVID-19 (a few samples of this study predate the infection). Cell type and time point are not known.

The chain links TRBV5-1 to TRBJ2-5; no clear D. The V end was cut by 0 bases, the J end by 2 bases, with 11 bases between. From germline, CDR1 is SGHRS and CDR2 YFSETQ. This CDR3 contains 15 residues. The CDR3 sequence is CASSLGAVDQETQYF. The CDR3 bases are TGCGCCAGCAGCTTGGGGGCCGTTGATCAAGAGACCCAGTACTTC.

The chain recombines TRBV11-2 with TRBJ2-7, with TRBD1 matching over 8 bases. The length of the CDR3 is 15 residues. Germline V gene lookup returns CDR1 SGHAT and CDR2 FQNNGV. With 6 bases clipped from V and 4 bases from J, the junction kept 11 bases outside the gene matches. The CDR3 sequence: CASRRSPGQVYEQYF. The CDR3 region has the DNA TGTGCCAGCAGGCGATCCCCGGGACAGGTGTACGAGCAGTACTTC.

The chain has TRBV7-2 and TRBJ2-5; D remains unclear. Trimming pared 1 base from V and 5 bases from J, leaving 14 bases between. This CDR3 region has 15 residues. The germline V gene has CDR1 SGHTA and CDR2 FQGNSA. The CDR3 region has the DNA TGTGCCAGCAGCTTAGGAAAAGGGTATAAGGAGACCCAGTACTTC. Its translation: CASSLGKGYKETQYF.

The V call is TRBV3-1, the J call TRBJ1-2; the D is unclear. Germline V gene sequence: CDR1 LGHDT, CDR2 YNNKEL (reference sequence). Trimming took off 1 base at V and 6 bases at J, with 6 bases between the two ends. There are 12 residues in the CDR3. The CDR3, as DNA: TGTGCCAGCAGCCAAGCCAGGAATGGCTACACCTTC. Translating gives CASSQARNGYTF.

V and J are TRBV15 and TRBJ1-1, with D possibly being TRBD1 (5 bases). The V end lost 5 bases, the J end lost 1 base, and 14 bases lay between the germline ends. The CDR3 length is 15 residues. Germline loops: CDR1 LNHNV, CDR2 YYDKDF (reference sequence). In DNA form, the CDR3 reads TGTGCCACCAGCCCTTTTGACGGACAGAACACTGAAGCTTTCTTT. Amino acid sequence: CATSPFDGQNTEAFF.

The J gene is TRBJ2-1, the V gene TRBV12-3 or TRBV12-4; the match to TRBD1 covers 11 bases. J lost 3 bases, V lost 2 bases, and 9 bases had no gene match. The CDR3 has 18 residues. DNA of the CDR3: TGTGCCAGCAGTTTAAGCCCTACCGGGACAGGGGGCTACAATGAGCAGTTCTTC. Its translation: CASSLSPTGTGGYNEQFF.

The CDR3 is CASSPGHLTEAFF. CDR3 in DNA: TGTGCCAGCAGCCCAGGACATCTCACTGAAGCTTTCTTT. This rearrangement joins TRBV3-1 to TRBJ1-1, with D possibly being TRBD1 (5 bases). Between the trimmed V and J ends, which lost 4 bases and 4 bases, there was a span of 10 bases. The CDR3 has 13 residues. Germline lookup yields CDR1 LGHDT and CDR2 YNNKEL (reference sequence).

The chain recombines TRBV27 with TRBJ2-1; 7 nucleotides agree with TRBD2. There are 15 residues in the CDR3. The V and J ends lost 7 bases and 9 bases, in that order; junction bases with no gene match: 15. The germline CDR1 and CDR2 sequences are MNHEY and SMNVEV (reference sequence). The CDR3 is CASIQRPGGSTEQFF. The DNA for the CDR3 is TGTGCCAGCATTCAAAGACCTGGCGGGAGCACTGAGCAGTTCTTC.

The rearrangement uses TRBV19 and TRBJ2-7; D gene unclear. The CDR3 extends over 14 amino acids. Per the germline V gene, CDR1 is LNHDA and CDR2 is SQIVND (reference sequence). V gave up 5 bases and J gave up 4 bases, with 15 bases separating them. CDR3 DNA sequence: TGTGCCAGTAGTGCTTGGGCAGGTTCGTACGAGCAGTACTTC. Protein: CASSAWAGSYEQYF. The full variable domain, in which reference TRBV19 and TRBJ2-7 provide the parts outside the CDR3, is DGGITQSPKYLFRKEGQNVTLSCEQNLNHDAMYWYRQDPGQGLRLIYYSQIVNDFQKGDIAEGYSVSREKKESFPLTVTSAQKNPTAFYLCASSAWAGSYEQYFGPGTRLTVT.

This clonotype was counted between two and nine times. The V gene is TRBV29-1, the J gene TRBJ1-1; 9 bases are shared with TRBD1. There are 15 residues in the CDR3. Trimming took 7 bases from V and 0 from J; bases not matched to a gene: 9. From germline, CDR1 is SQVTM and CDR2 ANQGSEA. CDR3 nucleotides: TGCAGCGCCCGAAGGGACAGGGTTATGAACACTGAAGCTTTCTTT. Protein: CSARRDRVMNTEAFF.

This clonotype has more than one count but fewer than ten. V and J are TRBV12-3 or TRBV12-4 and TRBJ1-6, with D unclear. The ends were cut back, 1 base at V and 13 bases at J, with 11 bases in the middle. CDR3 length: 13 residues. CDR3 DNA sequence: TGTGCCAGCAGTTTAGTGGAGCGAGTCCCCCTCCACTTT. It encodes CASSLVERVPLHF.

CDR3: CASSQDRDSPLHF. CDR3 coding DNA: TGTGCCAGCAGCCAGGACCGGGATTCACCCCTCCACTTT. The chain links TRBV4-2 to TRBJ1-6; D gene unclear. This CDR3 is built from 13 residues. Germline CDR1 and CDR2: LGHNA and YNFKEQ. Trimming cost V 3 bases and J 8 bases, with 8 bases left between them.

The chain employs TRBV5-1 and TRBJ2-2; D assignment may be TRBD1 or TRBD2 (5 bases each). The length of the CDR3 is 15 residues. V was pared by 4 bases and J by 2 bases, with 12 bases between. Germline V gives CDR1 SGHRS, CDR2 YFSETQ. In DNA form, the CDR3 reads TGCGCCAGCAGCCGAAATGGGGACAACACCGGGGAGCTGTTTTTT. It translates to CASSRNGDNTGELFF. The full variable domain, its missing parts supplied by reference TRBV5-1 and TRBJ2-2, is KAGVTQTPRYLIKTRGQQVTLSCSPISGHRSVSWYQQTPGQGLQFLFEYFSETQRNKGNFPGRFSGRQFSNSRSEMNVSTLELGDSALYLCASSRNGDNTGELFFGEGSRLTVL.

This clonotype was seen more than once but under ten times. The V and J genes are TRBV10-3 and TRBJ2-7; D ambiguous. Germline CDR1 reads ENHRY; CDR2 reads SYGVKD. V was trimmed by 2 bases and J by 0 bases, leaving 8 bases between them. CDR3 length equals 14 residues. This chain's CDR3 is CAISEGRSSYEQYF. In DNA, the CDR3 is TGTGCCATCAGTGAGGGCAGGTCCTCCTACGAGCAGTACTTC.

The chain couples TRBV10-2 to TRBJ2-3, with TRBD2 matching over 14 bases. J was trimmed by 9 bases and V by 6 bases; bases with no gene match: 8. This CDR3 spans 15 amino acids. Germline CDR1 and CDR2: WSHSY and SAAADI. This CDR3 reads CASRTTSGGAKTQYF. The CDR3 DNA reads as TGCGCCAGCAGGACGACTAGCGGGGGGGCCAAAACGCAGTATTTT.

This chain uses TRBV4-3 with TRBJ2-7; D not resolved. V gave up 1 base and J gave up 2 bases, with 9 bases separating them. The CDR3 is 14 residues long. Germline-derived CDR1 and CDR2 are LGHNA and YSLEER. The DNA of the CDR3 is TGCGCCAGCAGCCAAGGGATAGGTCCCTACGAGCAGTACTTC. It is translated as CASSQGIGPYEQYF.

V gene TRBV7-8 combines with J gene TRBJ2-7; D could derive from TRBD1 or TRBD2 (5 bases each). Germline V gene lookup returns CDR1 SGHVS and CDR2 FQNEAQ. The CDR3 sequence is 16 residues long. V gave up 4 bases and J gave up 2 bases, with 18 bases separating them. The CDR3 reads CASSSGSHEGTYEQYF. The CDR3 DNA follows: TGTGCCAGCAGCTCAGGGTCGCACGAGGGCACCTACGAGCAGTACTTC.

This clonotype has only a few counts. The V and J genes are TRBV6-5 and TRBJ1-1, with unresolved D. Trimming took 4 bases from V and 5 from J, leaving 14 bases between them. Germline V lookup: CDR1 MNHEY, CDR2 SVGAGI. This CDR3 comprises 14 residues. CDR3 bases: TGTGCCAGCAGTTCTGACTTAGGCGGAACTGAAGCTTTCTTT. Translating gives CASSSDLGGTEAFF.

The gene calls are TRBV28 and TRBJ2-3, with D perhaps TRBD2 (6 bases). The CDR3 spans 15 residues. V shed 1 base and J shed 1 base, with 9 bases lying between them. Per the germline V gene, CDR1 is MDHEN and CDR2 is SYDVKM. The CDR3 DNA reads as TGTGCCAGCAGTTTATCGGCGGGGCGCACAGATACGCAGTATTTT. Translated: CASSLSAGRTDTQYF.

CDR3 nucleotides: TGTGCCAGCTCTCCTGGCTTCCTCCAAGAGACCCAGTACTTC. Translated: CASSPGFLQETQYF. The chain combines TRBV18 with TRBJ2-5, with D unresolved. The CDR3 is 14 amino acids. The V end lost 6 bases, the J end lost 1 base, and 12 bases lay between the germline ends. Germline V gives CDR1 KGHSH, CDR2 LQKENI. Complete variable domain (other parts from reference TRBV18 and TRBJ2-5): NAGVMQNPRHLVRRRGQEARLRCSPMKGHSHVYWYRQLPEEGLKFMVYLQKENIIDESGMPKERFSAEFPKEGPSILRIQQVVRGDSAAYFCASSPGFLQETQYFGPGTRLLVL.

This clonotype showed up just a few times. The J gene is TRBJ2-5, the V gene TRBV7-9; no clear D gene. Trimming stripped 5 bases from V and 0 bases from J, with 7 bases between. In germline, CDR1 is SEHNR, CDR2 FQNEAQ (reference sequence). The CDR3 is 13 residues long. The CDR3 DNA is TGTGCCAGCAGCAATACGTACCAAGAGACCCAGTACTTC. Translation gives CASSNTYQETQYF. Complete variable domain (other parts from reference TRBV7-9 and TRBJ2-5): DTGVSQNPRHKITKRGQNVTFRCDPISEHNRLYWYRQTLGQGPEFLTYFQNEAQLEKSRLLSDRFSAERPKGSFSTLEIQRTEQGDSAMYLCASSNTYQETQYFGPGTRLLVL.

The chain links TRBV3-1 to TRBJ2-5, with TRBD2 matching 10 bases. Losses at the gene ends were 4 bases for V and 11 bases for J; bases not matched to a gene: 10. This CDR3 spans 14 amino acids. Germline V lookup: CDR1 LGHDT, CDR2 YNNKEL (reference sequence). The CDR3 DNA sequence: TGTGCCAGCAGCCCTCCATCTAGCGGGGGAACTCAGTACTTC. Translated: CASSPPSSGGTQYF.

The V call is TRBV7-9, the J call TRBJ2-3; 11 bases line up with TRBD2. J was trimmed by 0 bases and V by 10 bases; bases with no gene match: 6. The CDR3 contains 15 residues. Germline V CDR1 and CDR2: SEHNR, FQNEAQ (reference sequence). The chain's CDR3 is CATSRTSGSTDTQYF. The CDR3 DNA follows: TGTGCCACCTCGCGGACTAGCGGGAGCACAGATACGCAGTATTTT.

V is TRBV5-1 and J is TRBJ2-5, with TRBD1 identical over 9 bases. Losses at the gene ends were 3 bases for V and 5 bases for J; bases not matched to a gene: 8. The CDR3 covers 15 residues. The germline V gene has CDR1 SGHRS and CDR2 YFSETQ. CDR3 in DNA: TGCGCCAGCAGCTCCACAGGGGGCGCAGGGGAGACCCAGTACTTC. Translated, it gives CASSSTGGAGETQYF.

This clonotype was counted ten times or more. V usage is TRBV19 and J usage is TRBJ2-1, with a tentative D call TRBD2 (5 bases). The length of the CDR3 is 14 residues. Trimming stripped 7 bases from V and 0 bases from J, with 10 bases between. Germline loops: CDR1 LNHDA, CDR2 SQIVND (reference sequence). This chain's CDR3 is CASTRDSSYNEQFF. The CDR3 coding sequence is TGTGCCAGTACTCGGGATAGCTCCTACAATGAGCAGTTCTTC. Using reference TRBV19 and TRBJ2-1 for the parts outside the CDR3, the full variable domain is DGGITQSPKYLFRKEGQNVTLSCEQNLNHDAMYWYRQDPGQGLRLIYYSQIVNDFQKGDIAEGYSVSREKKESFPLTVTSAQKNPTAFYLCASTRDSSYNEQFFGPGTRLTVL.

The chain links TRBV5-5 to TRBJ2-6, with TRBD1 identical over 7 bases. The CDR3 runs to 15 residues. Unmatched junction bases numbered 3, after V lost 4 bases and J lost 2 bases. Germline V gene lookup returns CDR1 SGHKS and CDR2 YYEKEE (reference sequence). The CDR3 sequence is CASSLTGAGANVLTF. CDR3 DNA sequence: TGTGCCAGCAGCCTAACAGGGGCTGGGGCCAACGTCCTGACTTTC.

This clonotype was seen only a few times. V usage is TRBV9 and J usage is TRBJ2-1; 8 bases map to TRBD2. Germline V gene lookup returns CDR1 SGDLS and CDR2 YYNGEE. The CDR3 has 18 amino acids. V was pared by 0 bases and J by 1 base, with 9 bases of the junction left unmatched. The DNA for the CDR3 is TGTGCCAGCAGCGTAGAGGAAACGGGACTAGTGTCCTACAATGAGCAGTTCTTC. This gives the protein CASSVEETGLVSYNEQFF.

The V call is TRBV7-6, the J call TRBJ2-7; no definite D call. This CDR3 comprises 14 residues. Germline CDR1 and CDR2: SGHVS and FNYEAQ. V lost 5 bases, J lost 3 bases, and 14 bases lay in between. The CDR3 loop reads CASSPAEAYYEQYF. DNA for the CDR3: TGTGCCAGCAGCCCCGCTGAGGCGTACTACGAGCAGTACTTC.